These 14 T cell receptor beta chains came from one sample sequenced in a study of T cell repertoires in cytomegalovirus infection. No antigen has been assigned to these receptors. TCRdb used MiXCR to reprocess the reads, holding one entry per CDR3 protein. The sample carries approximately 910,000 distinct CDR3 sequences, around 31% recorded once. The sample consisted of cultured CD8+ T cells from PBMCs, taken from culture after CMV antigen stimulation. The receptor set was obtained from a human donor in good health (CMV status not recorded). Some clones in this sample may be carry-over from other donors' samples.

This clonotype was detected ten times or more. CDR3 region: CASSMIYSGAEWTDTQYF. CDR3 in DNA: TGTGCCAGTAGTATGATTTATTCGGGGGCTGAGTGGACAGATACGCAGTATTTT. The chain combines TRBV19 with TRBJ2-3; D may match TRBD1 or TRBD2 (6 bases each). Trimming stripped 3 bases from V and 3 bases from J, with 22 bases between. Germline lookup yields CDR1 LNHDA and CDR2 SQIVND (reference sequence). CDR3 size: 18 residues.

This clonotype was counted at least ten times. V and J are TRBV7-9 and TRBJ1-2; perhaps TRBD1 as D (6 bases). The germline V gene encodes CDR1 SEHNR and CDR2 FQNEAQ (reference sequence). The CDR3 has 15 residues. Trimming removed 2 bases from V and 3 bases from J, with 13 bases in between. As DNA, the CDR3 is TGTGCCAGCAGCTTACCTCTCGAGGGGGACTATGGCTACACCTTC. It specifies CASSLPLEGDYGYTF.

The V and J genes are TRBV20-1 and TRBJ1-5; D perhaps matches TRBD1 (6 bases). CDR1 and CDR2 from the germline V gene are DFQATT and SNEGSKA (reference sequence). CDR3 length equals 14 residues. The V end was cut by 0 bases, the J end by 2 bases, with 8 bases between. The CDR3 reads CSARDRGGNQPQHF. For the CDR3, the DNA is TGCAGTGCTAGAGACAGGGGTGGCAATCAGCCCCAGCATTTT.

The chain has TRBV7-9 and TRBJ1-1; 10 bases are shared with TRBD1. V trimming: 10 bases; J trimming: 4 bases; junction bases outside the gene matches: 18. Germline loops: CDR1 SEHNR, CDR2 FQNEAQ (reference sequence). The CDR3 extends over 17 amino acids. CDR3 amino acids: CAILPGTGVLVGTEAFF. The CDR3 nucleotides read TGTGCCATCCTACCCGGGACAGGGGTGTTAGTGGGCACTGAAGCTTTCTTT.

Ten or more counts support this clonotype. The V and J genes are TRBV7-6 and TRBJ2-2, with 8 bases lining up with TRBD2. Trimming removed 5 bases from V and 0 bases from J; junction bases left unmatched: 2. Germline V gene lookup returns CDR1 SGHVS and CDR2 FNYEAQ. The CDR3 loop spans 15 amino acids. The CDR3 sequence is CASSRGGSNTGELFF. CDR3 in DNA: TGTGCCAGCAGCCGCGGGGGGTCGAACACCGGGGAGCTGTTTTTT.

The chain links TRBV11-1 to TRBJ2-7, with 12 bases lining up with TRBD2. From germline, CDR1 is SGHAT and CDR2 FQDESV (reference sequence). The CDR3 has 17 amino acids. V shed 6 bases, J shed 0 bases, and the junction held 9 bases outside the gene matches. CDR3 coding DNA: TGTGCCAGCAGTTATGGACTAGCGGGGACCATCTCCTACGAGCAGTACTTC. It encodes CASSYGLAGTISYEQYF.

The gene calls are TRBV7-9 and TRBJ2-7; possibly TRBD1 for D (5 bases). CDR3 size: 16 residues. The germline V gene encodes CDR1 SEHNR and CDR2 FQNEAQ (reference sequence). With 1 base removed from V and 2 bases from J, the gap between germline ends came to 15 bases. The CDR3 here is CASSLGITGPTYEQYF. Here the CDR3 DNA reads TGTGCCAGCAGCTTAGGCATAACAGGACCCACCTACGAGCAGTACTTC. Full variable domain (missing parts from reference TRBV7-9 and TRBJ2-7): DTGVSQNPRHKITKRGQNVTFRCDPISEHNRLYWYRQTLGQGPEFLTYFQNEAQLEKSRLLSDRFSAERPKGSFSTLEIQRTEQGDSAMYLCASSLGITGPTYEQYFGPGTRLTVT.

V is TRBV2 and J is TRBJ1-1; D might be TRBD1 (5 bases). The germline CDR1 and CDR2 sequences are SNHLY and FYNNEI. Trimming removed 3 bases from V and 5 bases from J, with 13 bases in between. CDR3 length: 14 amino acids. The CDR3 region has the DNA TGTGCCAGCAGTGACCCGGACAATTGGACTGAAGCTTTCTTT. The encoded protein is CASSDPDNWTEAFF.

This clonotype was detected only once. CDR3 region: CASGLNPLAGGNTGELFF. The CDR3 coding sequence is TGTGCTAGTGGTCTGAACCCCTTAGCGGGGGGGAACACCGGGGAGCTGTTTTTT. The chain is built from TRBV12-5 and TRBJ2-2; 10 positions agree with TRBD2. Germline lookup yields CDR1 LGHNT and CDR2 FRNRAP. The V gene end was trimmed by 5 bases and the J gene end by 1 base; junction bases not matched to a gene: 10. CDR3 length equals 18 residues.

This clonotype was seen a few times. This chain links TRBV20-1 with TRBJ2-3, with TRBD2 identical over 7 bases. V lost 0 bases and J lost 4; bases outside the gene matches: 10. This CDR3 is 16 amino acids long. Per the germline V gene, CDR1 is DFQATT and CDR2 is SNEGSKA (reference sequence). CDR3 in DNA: TGCAGTGCTAGAGATCCTGAGACTAGCTCCCCAGATACGCAGTATTTT. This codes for CSARDPETSSPDTQYF.

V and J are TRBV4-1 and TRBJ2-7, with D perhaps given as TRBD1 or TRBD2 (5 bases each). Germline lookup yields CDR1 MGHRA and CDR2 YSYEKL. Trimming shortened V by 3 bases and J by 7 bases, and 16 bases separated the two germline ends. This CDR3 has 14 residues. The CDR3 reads CASSQRDVADEQYF. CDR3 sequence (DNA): TGCGCCAGCAGCCAGAGGGACGTGGCGGATGAGCAGTACTTC.

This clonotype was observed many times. The CDR3: CASSLRWGNDEQFF. CDR3 bases: TGTGCCAGCAGCTTACGATGGGGGAACGATGAGCAGTTCTTC. This chain joins TRBV7-6 and TRBJ2-1; tentatively, D is TRBD1 or TRBD2 (5 bases each). The CDR3 sequence is 14 residues long. Trimming left V 2 bases short and J 8 bases short, with 13 bases between. The germline V gene encodes CDR1 SGHVS and CDR2 FNYEAQ.

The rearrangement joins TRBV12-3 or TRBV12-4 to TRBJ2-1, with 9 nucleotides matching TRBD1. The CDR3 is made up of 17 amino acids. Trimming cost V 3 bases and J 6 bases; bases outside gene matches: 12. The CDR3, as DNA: TGTGCCAGCAGTTTCCAAGTAGGGGGACAGGGAGCCAATGAGCAGTTCTTC. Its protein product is CASSFQVGGQGANEQFF.

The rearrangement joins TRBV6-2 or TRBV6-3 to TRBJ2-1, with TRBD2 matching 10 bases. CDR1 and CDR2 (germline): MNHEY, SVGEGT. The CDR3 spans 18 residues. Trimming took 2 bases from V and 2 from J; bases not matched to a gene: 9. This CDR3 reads CASSYPAGGPPPYNEQFF. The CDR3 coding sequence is TGTGCCAGCAGTTACCCAGCGGGGGGGCCCCCCCCCTACAATGAGCAGTTCTTC.